The 12 T cell receptor beta chains below were found in one sample sequenced in a study of T-cell memory formation after mild COVID-19. TCRdb redid the calling of the 5' RACE reads with MiXCR, one entry per CDR3 protein. The data contain hundreds of thousands of distinct CDR3 sequences, roughly 24% of them singletons. Sequencing used PBMCs or a T cell subset sorted from them (not recorded which). The receptors stem from an adult woman who had mild COVID-19 (a few samples of this study predate the infection). Cell type and time point are not known.

The CDR3 reads CASSFYPRSSGANVLTF. CDR3 sequence (DNA): TGCGCCAGCAGCTTCTACCCCAGGAGCTCTGGGGCCAACGTCCTGACTTTC. The chain uses TRBV5-1 and TRBJ2-6, with no clear D. Looked up from germline, CDR1 is SGHRS and CDR2 is YFSETQ. Trimming left V 2 bases short and J 0 bases short, with 12 bases between. This CDR3 contains 17 residues.

J is TRBJ2-1 and V is TRBV7-9; 8 bases are shared with TRBD2. The CDR3 spans 14 residues. Trimming removed 2 bases from V and 9 bases from J; junction bases left unmatched: 6. Germline loops: CDR1 SEHNR, CDR2 FQNEAQ (reference sequence). The CDR3 is CASSLQRESGEQFF. Written as DNA, the CDR3 is TGTGCCAGCAGCTTACAGCGGGAGAGCGGTGAGCAGTTCTTC.

This clonotype was counted a single time. V gene TRBV6-6 combines with J gene TRBJ1-1; maybe TRBD1 (6 bases). This CDR3 is 15 amino acids long. From germline, CDR1 is MNHNY and CDR2 SVGAGI (reference sequence). Between the trimmed V and J ends, which lost 0 bases and 4 bases, there was a span of 12 bases. CDR3 sequence reads: CASSYSFQGSTEAFF. The CDR3 DNA is TGTGCCAGCAGTTACTCCTTCCAGGGGAGCACTGAAGCTTTCTTT.

The J gene is TRBJ2-7, the V gene TRBV20-1; the D is unclear. The CDR3 sequence is 12 residues long. The germline CDR1 and CDR2 sequences are DFQATT and SNEGSKA (reference sequence). With 3 bases removed from V and 6 bases from J, the gap between germline ends came to 12 bases. The CDR3 region is CSARTPTVEQYF. The CDR3 region has the DNA TGCAGTGCTAGGACCCCCACGGTCGAGCAGTACTTC.

The gene calls are TRBV7-6 and TRBJ2-7, with D tentatively TRBD2 (6 bases). CDR1 SGHVS and CDR2 FNYEAQ come from the germline V gene. The V end was cut by 0 bases, the J end by 4 bases, with 19 bases between. The CDR3 runs to 17 residues. The CDR3 nucleotides read TGTGCCAGCAGCTTAGCGACGGCGGGGATTCAGGCATACGAGCAGTACTTC. Translated: CASSLATAGIQAYEQYF.

The sample holds a few counts of this clonotype. This chain connects TRBV27 to TRBJ1-2, with D unclear. In germline, CDR1 is MNHEY, CDR2 SMNVEV (reference sequence). Trimming shortened V by 5 bases and J by 9 bases, and 19 bases separated the two germline ends. The CDR3 covers 14 residues. DNA of the CDR3: TGTGCCAGCAGTCCTTTCTCTGACCCGGCGCGCTACACCTTC. This codes for CASSPFSDPARYTF.

V and J are TRBV6-2 or TRBV6-3 and TRBJ1-1; TRBD1 agrees at 12 bases. V lost 2 bases, J lost 0 bases, and 19 bases stayed unmatched. The CDR3 length is 22 residues. CDR1 MNHEY and CDR2 SVGEGT come from the germline V gene. CDR3: CASSYPAPGQGARIAVNTEAFF. CDR3 coding DNA: TGTGCCAGCAGTTACCCTGCTCCGGGACAGGGGGCGCGAATCGCAGTGAACACTGAAGCTTTCTTT.

This rearrangement joins TRBV9 to TRBJ2-7; 12 bases agree with TRBD2. Germline CDR1 and CDR2: SGDLS and YYNGEE. Unmatched junction bases numbered 1, after V lost 4 bases and J lost 2 bases. CDR3 length equals 14 residues. CDR3 sequence reads: CASSPSGRAYEQYF. The CDR3 DNA reads TGTGCCAGCAGCCCTAGCGGGAGGGCCTACGAGCAGTACTTC.

In this sample, this clonotype turned up a few times. The J gene is TRBJ1-1, the V gene TRBV5-1, with D possibly being TRBD1 (5 bases). The germline gives CDR1 SGHRS, CDR2 YFSETQ. V lost 4 bases, J lost 7 bases, and 11 bases lay in between. This CDR3 comprises 12 residues. CDR3 nucleotide sequence: TGCGCCAGCAGCCGCGGGGGGGTTGAAGCTTTCTTT. Amino acid sequence: CASSRGGVEAFF.

The J gene is TRBJ1-1, the V gene TRBV7-9, with TRBD1 as a possible D gene (5 bases). The ends were cut back, 1 base at V and 1 base at J, with 13 bases in the middle. CDR1 and CDR2 (germline): SEHNR, FQNEAQ (reference sequence). The CDR3 runs 16 residues. The CDR3 nucleotides are TGTGCCAGCAGCTTAGGTTCAGGGAGAGCGAACACTGAAGCTTTCTTT. Its protein is CASSLGSGRANTEAFF.

The rearrangement links TRBV29-1 to TRBJ2-7; 9 bases line up with TRBD1. This CDR3 has 13 amino acids. Germline V gene lookup returns CDR1 SQVTM and CDR2 ANQGSEA. The ends lost 7 bases at V and 7 bases at J; junction bases unmatched: 11. The CDR3 loop reads CSGYWTGVGEQYF. CDR3 DNA sequence: TGCAGCGGCTACTGGACAGGGGTAGGGGAGCAGTACTTC.

This clonotype was counted only a few times. V gene TRBV5-4 combines with J gene TRBJ2-1; maybe TRBD2 (5 bases). Trimming took off 0 bases at V and 9 bases at J, with 16 bases between the two ends. CDR3 size: 15 residues. Germline V CDR1 and CDR2: SGHNT, YYREEE (reference sequence). The CDR3 DNA reads as TGTGCCAGCAGCTTGGGCAAGATACTAGTAGGTGAGCAGTTCTTC. The encoded protein is CASSLGKILVGEQFF.